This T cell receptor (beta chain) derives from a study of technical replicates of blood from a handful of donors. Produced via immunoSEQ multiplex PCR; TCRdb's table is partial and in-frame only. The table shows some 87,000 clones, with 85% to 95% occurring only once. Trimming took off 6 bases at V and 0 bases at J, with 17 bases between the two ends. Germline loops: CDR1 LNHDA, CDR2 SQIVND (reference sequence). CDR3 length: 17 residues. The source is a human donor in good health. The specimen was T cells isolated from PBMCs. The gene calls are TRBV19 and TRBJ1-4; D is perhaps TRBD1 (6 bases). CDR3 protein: CASSPSGVSATNEKLFF. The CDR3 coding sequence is TGTGCCAGTAGCCCCTCAGGGGTAAGCGCAACTAATGAAAAACTGTTTTTT.